These 17 T cell receptor beta chains were sequenced from one sample in a study of shared clonotypes between healthy human individuals (dated by TCRdb to the early 2020s). Libraries were constructed by the immunoSEQ multiplex PCR assay. TCRdb holds this immuneACCESS table with in-frame rearrangements only. Some clones are missing; in checked studies, unresolved V genes explain under half, and the rest has no known cause. The sample profile shows about 2.1 million clones; 85% to 95% of them were found once. The ten top clones hold 1.5% to 2% of the sample. CD8 naive samples were obtained by positive selection for CCR7 among CD45RO-negative cells, yielding a CD45RA+CCR7+ population from which TemRA cells were excluded. Sequencing was performed on naive CD8+ T cells from PBMCs. The label giving this sample's cell subset or site can be read as: CD45RA+CCR7+. These receptors were collected from a man aged 18 to 29 in good health. Some clones in this sample may be carry-over from other donors' samples.

The V call is TRBV28, the J call TRBJ1-4; 10 nucleotides line up with TRBD1. The CDR3 length is 17 residues. The J segment lost 8 bases and the V segment lost 7 bases, leaving 16 bases of the junction unmatched. Germline V lookup: CDR1 MDHEN, CDR2 SYDVKM. This CDR3 reads CASTFLGQGTIWEKLFF. The DNA for the CDR3 is TGTGCCAGCACCTTCCTGGGACAGGGGACCATTTGGGAAAAACTGTTTTTT.

The rearrangement joins TRBV19 to TRBJ2-1; tentatively, D is TRBD1 (5 bases). The CDR3 contains 13 residues. Trimming removed 6 bases from V and 4 bases from J, with 10 bases in between. Germline CDR1 and CDR2: LNHDA and SQIVND (reference sequence). The CDR3 loop is CASSESGYNEQFF. The CDR3 coding sequence is TGTGCCAGTAGCGAGTCAGGGTACAATGAGCAGTTCTTC.

V gene TRBV4-1 combines with J gene TRBJ2-1, with D uncertain. Germline CDR1 MGHRA, CDR2 YSYEKL. Between the trimmed V and J ends, which lost 4 bases and 9 bases, there was a span of 16 bases. This CDR3 is built from 14 residues. The CDR3 nucleotides are TGCGCCAGCAGCCCCCACCGAGGTGTGGTTGAGCAGTTCTTC. Its protein is CASSPHRGVVEQFF.

V gene TRBV10-3 combines with J gene TRBJ2-5; D tentatively fits TRBD1 or TRBD2 (6 bases each). Looked up from germline, CDR1 is ENHRY and CDR2 is SYGVKD. With 3 bases removed from V and 4 bases from J, the gap between germline ends came to 15 bases. This CDR3 contains 15 residues. The CDR3 nucleotides are TGTGCCATCAGTGAAGACGGGGGCTCGGGAGAGACCCAGTACTTC. It is translated as CAISEDGGSGETQYF.

The rearrangement uses TRBV19 and TRBJ2-7; 9 nucleotides line up with TRBD2. With 3 bases clipped from V and 3 bases from J, the junction kept 6 bases outside the gene matches. CDR1 is LNHDA and CDR2 is SQIVND in the germline V gene (reference sequence). The CDR3 is made up of 15 amino acids. CDR3 sequence: CASSMSSGTYYEQYF. As DNA, the CDR3 is TGTGCCAGTAGTATGTCTAGCGGGACCTACTACGAGCAGTACTTC.

V usage is TRBV19 and J usage is TRBJ1-2, with D tentatively TRBD1 (5 bases). From germline, CDR1 is LNHDA and CDR2 SQIVND (reference sequence). The CDR3 has 16 residues. The V gene lost 3 bases and the J gene lost 7 bases, with 21 bases spanning the gap. Here the CDR3 reads CASSIPVTARAVGYTF. Written as DNA, the CDR3 is TGTGCCAGTAGTATCCCAGTCACTGCCAGGGCGGTTGGCTACACCTTC.

This chain uses TRBV18 with TRBJ2-3; TRBD1 aligns across 7 bases. There are 17 residues in the CDR3. CDR1 is KGHSH, CDR2 LQKENI, per germline. After removal of 4 bases from V and 3 bases from J, the junction contained 13 bases not matched to a gene. CDR3 amino acids: CASSRLEDRPMTDTQYF. The CDR3 DNA reads as TGTGCCAGCTCACGCCTCGAGGACAGGCCGATGACAGATACGCAGTATTTT.

The chain couples TRBV21-1 to TRBJ2-2; no DNA check was done on the table's D call, TRBD1. TRBV21-1 is described as a pseudogene. The CDR3 is made up of 21 amino acids. CDR3: CASSKRTKGQGKGAVSGELFF. Here the CDR3 DNA reads TGTGCCAGCAGCAAAAGAACTAAGGGACAGGGAAAAGGAGCGGTCTCCGGGGAGCTGTTTTTT.

The chain recombines TRBV6-5 with TRBJ2-1; no clear D gene. Germline loops: CDR1 MNHEY, CDR2 SVGAGI. The CDR3 sequence is 14 residues long. Trimming took 6 bases from V and 7 from J, leaving 16 bases between them. The CDR3: CASRPQSTTNEQFF. The DNA for the CDR3 is TGTGCCAGCAGACCGCAATCGACAACAAATGAGCAGTTCTTC.

This chain joins TRBV19 and TRBJ1-1; 9 bases align to TRBD1. The germline V gene has CDR1 LNHDA and CDR2 SQIVND (reference sequence). V lost 6 bases, J lost 3 bases, and 5 bases stayed unmatched. CDR3 length: 14 residues. The CDR3 nucleotides read TGTGCCAGTAGGATTACAGGGGGCGACACTGAAGCTTTCTTT. Amino acids: CASRITGGDTEAFF. The whole variable domain, filled in from reference TRBV19 and TRBJ1-1, reads DGGITQSPKYLFRKEGQNVTLSCEQNLNHDAMYWYRQDPGQGLRLIYYSQIVNDFQKGDIAEGYSVSREKKESFPLTVTSAQKNPTAFYLCASRITGGDTEAFFGQGTRLTVV.

This clone occurred once. The chain links TRBV6-5 to TRBJ1-2; D might be TRBD1 (5 bases). Trimming took off 0 bases at V and 3 bases at J, with 14 bases between the two ends. This CDR3 contains 16 residues. Germline values: CDR1 MNHEY, CDR2 SVGAGI. The CDR3 DNA reads as TGTGCCAGCAGTTACTCAGAAGGGGCGCGTTACTATGGCTACACCTTC. This translates into CASSYSEGARYYGYTF.

This chain uses TRBV4-2 with TRBJ2-7; no firm D call. The CDR3 length is 13 residues. The germline V gene encodes CDR1 LGHNA and CDR2 YNFKEQ. With 4 bases removed from V and 6 bases from J, the gap between germline ends came to 13 bases. The CDR3 protein is CASSPWRGFEQYF. CDR3 bases: TGTGCCAGCAGCCCCTGGCGCGGATTCGAGCAGTACTTC.

This chain joins TRBV9 and TRBJ2-3, with 8 positions matching TRBD2. Germline V gives CDR1 SGDLS, CDR2 YYNGEE. Trimming cost V 3 bases and J 0 bases; bases outside gene matches: 3. CDR3 size: 15 residues. CDR3 nucleotide sequence: TGTGCCAGCAGCGCCCCTAGCGGGAGCACAGATACGCAGTATTTT. Residues: CASSAPSGSTDTQYF.

This clone has just one count. This specimen includes other DNA sequences encoding the same CDR3. The chain combines TRBV7-9 with TRBJ2-7; 8 nucleotides agree with TRBD2. Germline values: CDR1 SEHNR, CDR2 FQNEAQ (reference sequence). Trimming cost V 5 bases and J 4 bases; bases outside gene matches: 7. The CDR3 has 14 residues. CDR3 DNA: TGTGCCAGCAGCCCGAGCGGGAGTGGATACGAGCAGTACTTC. This translates into CASSPSGSGYEQYF.

The rearrangement links TRBV27 to TRBJ1-5, with a possible D match to TRBD1 (5 bases). CDR1 and CDR2 (germline): MNHEY, SMNVEV (reference sequence). Trimming pared 5 bases from V and 10 bases from J, leaving 18 bases between. This CDR3 region has 14 residues. CDR3 loop: CASSQELTGGPQHF. CDR3 DNA sequence: TGTGCCAGCAGTCAGGAGCTTACAGGCGGACCCCAGCATTTT.

This chain links TRBV10-2 with TRBJ2-7; the match to TRBD1 covers 7 bases. The V and J ends lost 7 bases and 5 bases, in that order; junction bases with no gene match: 11. Germline V lookup: CDR1 WSHSY, CDR2 SAAADI. The CDR3 has 14 residues. The CDR3 sequence: CASIARQGLDEQYF. CDR3 DNA sequence: TGCGCCAGCATAGCGAGACAGGGTTTGGACGAGCAGTACTTC.

This chain links TRBV11-2 with TRBJ1-2; D ambiguous. V lost 5 bases and J lost 3, with 13 bases in between. CDR3 length equals 14 residues. Germline CDR1 and CDR2: SGHAT and FQNNGV. The CDR3 DNA reads as TGTGCCAGCAGCGCTCGACACGGTGACTATGGCTACACCTTC. Amino acid sequence: CASSARHGDYGYTF.